This T cell receptor (beta chain) was sequenced for a study of neoadjuvant anti-PD-1 for oral cavity cancer. Sequencing used immunoSEQ multiplex PCR; TCRdb keeps in-frame clones, though not all of them. This table has fewer than 15,000 clones, roughly 74% appearing once. This CDR3 is built from 18 residues. The V gene's germline CDR1 is SGDLS and CDR2 YYNGEE. V shed 1 base and J shed 3 bases, with 21 bases lying between them. Indicated time point: after neoadjuvant nivolumab, at surgical resection. Analysis of PBMCs was direct, with no culture step. The clonotype comes from a person aged 35-79 years with oral cavity squamous cell carcinoma. This material consisted of PBMCs, taken after nivolumab (anti-PD-1) treatment. This chain links TRBV9 with TRBJ2-3; a weak D match, TRBD2 (6 bases). The CDR3 spells CASSVLLSLAVTTDTQYF. CDR3 nucleotides: TGTGCCAGCAGCGTACTTCTCTCACTAGCCGTGACGACAGATACGCAGTATTTT.